These T cell receptor beta chains were read from a single sample in a study of PD-1 blockade in classical Hodgkin lymphoma. Produced via immunoSEQ multiplex PCR; TCRdb's table is partial and in-frame only. The sample holds approximately 65,000 clones, about 89% seen once. Here the sequenced sample was peripheral blood mononuclear cells (PBMCs), taken before the fourth cycle of nivolumab. The receptors derive from a human donor with classical Hodgkin lymphoma. CDR3s include the opening cysteine and the closing phenylalanine or tryptophan. Fields, in order: V gene, clone size, J gene, CDR3 length, D gene, CDR3 DNA, CDR3 protein. The D gene is left open where the match is weak. Clone sizes are given selectively: once, few, many, or a class where the clone is expanded.

TRBV27	-	TRBJ1-6	16	-	TGTGCCAGCAGCCGAGGACCGAGCTCCTATAATTCACCCCTCCACTTT	CASSRGPSSYNSPLHF
TRBV7-8	-	TRBJ2-2	18	-	TGTGCCAGCAGCACCTCCGGGGGTCTTCGTTTTAACACCGGGGAGCTGTTTTTT	CASSTSGGLRFNTGELFF
TRBV11-2	-	TRBJ2-1	13	TRBD1	TGTGCCAGCAGCTTGGGGACAGACAATGAGCAGTTCTTC	CASSLGTDNEQFF
TRBV10-3	-	TRBJ2-6	16	-	TGTGCCATCAGTGAATTAGGGGTCTCTGGGGCCAACGTCCTGACTTTC	CAISELGVSGANVLTF
TRBV19	-	TRBJ1-1	15	-	TGTGCCAGTAGTATAGATCCGGGGCTAGGCACTGAAGCTTTCTTT	CASSIDPGLGTEAFF
TRBV10-2	-	TRBJ2-1	14	TRBD2	TGCGCCAGCACACTAGCGGGGGGAATGGATGAGCAGTTCTTC	CASTLAGGMDEQFF
TRBV11-2	-	TRBJ2-3	13	-	TGTGCCAGCAGGTATCTAGCTCGTGGTACGCAGTATTTT	CASRYLARGTQYF
TRBV29-1	-	TRBJ1-1	12	-	TGCAGCGTTGCTGGGGGGAACACTGAAGCTTTCTTT	CSVAGGNTEAFF
TRBV2	-	TRBJ2-2	13	-	TGTGCCAGCAGTTCGCCTGGGGCCGGGGAGCTGTTTTTT	CASSSPGAGELFF
TRBV6-6	-	TRBJ2-1	14	-	TGTGCCAGCAGTTTCGGGGGGCCCTACAATGAGCAGTTCTTC	CASSFGGPYNEQFF
TRBV19	-	TRBJ1-5	14	TRBD1	TGTGCCAGTAGTGGTACAGGGGGCAATCAGCCCCAGCATTTT	CASSGTGGNQPQHF
TRBV7-9	-	TRBJ1-1	13	-	TGTGCCAGCAGCCGATGGGGGGACACTGAAGCTTTCTTT	CASSRWGDTEAFF
TRBV6-5	-	TRBJ2-3	14	-	TGTGCCAGCAGTTACCTATCGCCTACAGATACGCAGTATTTT	CASSYLSPTDTQYF
TRBV6-6	-	TRBJ1-5	14	-	TGTGCCAGCAGTTACTCGAATGGGGTCGGGCCCCAGCATTTT	CASSYSNGVGPQHF
TRBV2	few	TRBJ1-6	9	-	TGTGCCAGCGGGCAACCCCTCCACTTT	CASGQPLHF
TRBV2	-	TRBJ2-7	16	TRBD1	TGTGCCAGCAGTGTCTTGGGGACAGGGGGCTGGAACGAGCAGTACTTC	CASSVLGTGGWNEQYF
TRBV4-2	-	TRBJ2-1	16	TRBD1	TGTGCCAGCAGCCAAGGCGACAGGGGCCCCTACAATGAGCAGTTCTTC	CASSQGDRGPYNEQFF
TRBV27	once	TRBJ2-3	16	TRBD2	TGTGCCAGCAGTTTAGCGGGACTAGATTACACAGATACGCAGTATTTT	CASSLAGLDYTDTQYF
TRBV7-9	-	TRBJ2-3	16	-	TGTGCCAGCAGCTTCCTGACTCCAACCCTCGGGGATACGCAGTATTTT	CASSFLTPTLGDTQYF
TRBV27	-	TRBJ1-5	12	TRBD1	TGTGCCAGCAGTCCACAGGGGCAGCCCCAGCATTTT	CASSPQGQPQHF
TRBV6-6	-	TRBJ2-3	16	TRBD2	TGTGCCAGCAGTTACCCAGAGCGGGGGGATACAGATACGCAGTATTTT	CASSYPERGDTDTQYF
TRBV27	-	TRBJ2-3	16	-	TGTGCCAGCAGTCACCTGTCTAGCTTGATGCCGGATACGCAGTATTTT	CASSHLSSLMPDTQYF
TRBV7-9	-	TRBJ1-1	18	TRBD1	TGTGCCAGCAGCCCGACCGGGACAGGGAGTTTCTCTAGAATGGAAGCTTTCTTT	CASSPTGTGSFSRMEAFF
TRBV5-4	-	TRBJ1-6	14	-	TGTGCCAGCAGCTCCCGACGAAAGAATTCACCCCTCCACTTT	CASSSRRKNSPLHF
TRBV2	-	TRBJ1-4	16	-	TGTGCCAGCAGGAACGAAGGGTACAGTACTAATGAAAAACTGTTTTTT	CASRNEGYSTNEKLFF
TRBV11-2	-	TRBJ2-1	13	-	TGTGCCAGCAGCTTAGCCTTCCGTGGTGAGCAGTTCTTC	CASSLAFRGEQFF
TRBV2	-	TRBJ1-4	19	-	TGTGCCAGCAGTGAAAGCTTAGGACTACGGGGCGCAACTAATGAAAAACTGTTTTTT	CASSESLGLRGATNEKLFF
TRBV13	once	TRBJ2-5	13	-	TGTGCCAGCAGCTTGGAGCGTAAAGAGACCCAGTACTTC	CASSLERKETQYF
TRBV5-1	-	TRBJ1-1	14	-	TGCGCCAGCAGATCCCGGGAGAGGAACACTGAAGCTTTCTTT	CASRSRERNTEAFF
TRBV7-2	-	TRBJ1-2	13	TRBD1	TGTGCCAGCAGACCCGGACAGGGAGGCGGCTACACCTTC	CASRPGQGGGYTF
TRBV19	-	TRBJ1-2	14	-	TGTGCCAGTAGTATTGATCTGGGTAACTATGGCTACACCTTC	CASSIDLGNYGYTF
TRBV11-2	once	TRBJ2-3	16	-	TGTGCCAGCAGCTTAGGTAGCCGTACTAGCACAGATACGCAGTATTTT	CASSLGSRTSTDTQYF
TRBV11-2	-	TRBJ1-1	14	-	TGTGCCAGCAGCCCGGCAGGCGTGAACACTGAAGCTTTCTTT	CASSPAGVNTEAFF
TRBV7-2	-	TRBJ1-2	15	-	TGTGCCAGCAGCTTAGCGCTCGGGAGAGCGGGTGGCTACACCTTC	CASSLALGRAGGYTF
TRBV6-5	-	TRBJ2-5	16	TRBD2	TGTGCCAGCAGTTACACTAGCGGCTTAGGGGGAGAGACCCAGTACTTC	CASSYTSGLGGETQYF
TRBV7-9	-	TRBJ2-7	16	TRBD1	TGTGCCAGCAGCTTAGGGGTCGACAGGGAAGAACACGAGCAGTACTTC	CASSLGVDREEHEQYF
TRBV4-1	-	TRBJ2-2	13	-	TGCGCCAGCAGCCTAAACTCGGGAGAGGAGCTGTTTTTT	CASSLNSGEELFF
TRBV19	-	TRBJ2-7	13	-	TGTGCCAGTAGTACACTAGTCTCGGACGAGCAGTACTTC	CASSTLVSDEQYF
TRBV4-1	-	TRBJ2-6	15	-	TGCGCCAGCAGCCAGGGGGCGTACGGGGCCAACGTCCTGACTTTC	CASSQGAYGANVLTF
TRBV15	-	TRBJ2-1	14	-	TGTGCCACCAGCACCGATGATCAGGTTGTTGAGCAGTTCTTC	CATSTDDQVVEQFF
TRBV30	-	TRBJ2-5	12	-	TGTGCCTGGACACATGATTCGGAGACCCAGTACTTC	CAWTHDSETQYF
TRBV5-6	-	TRBJ2-6	16	TRBD1	TGTGCCAGTATAGGACAGGGGGGTACTGGGGCCAACGTCCTGACTTTC	CASIGQGGTGANVLTF
TRBV7-8	-	TRBJ1-3	17	-	TGTGCCAGCAGGCTAGGATGGGACCGGATCTCTGGAAACACCATATATTTT	CASRLGWDRISGNTIYF
TRBV19	-	TRBJ2-1	14	-	TGTGCCACATCAGCCACCTTTTCCTACAATGAGCAGTTCTTC	CATSATFSYNEQFF
TRBV10-2	-	TRBJ2-2	13	-	TGCGCCAGCAGTGAGTCGTGGGCCGGGGAGCTGTTTTTT	CASSESWAGELFF
TRBV5-4	-	TRBJ1-3	15	-	TGTGCCAGCAGCTTGGACAGGGCCTCTGGAAACACCATATATTTT	CASSLDRASGNTIYF
TRBV5-4	-	TRBJ2-3	14	-	TGTGCCAGCAGCTTGGGGCCCCACACAGATACGCAGTATTTT	CASSLGPHTDTQYF
TRBV19	-	TRBJ2-1	11	-	TGTGCCAGTAGTAACCTGAATAGGCAGTTCTTC	CASSNLNRQFF
TRBV6-5	-	TRBJ2-2	12	-	TGTGCCAGCAATCCGGGCGTCGGGGAGCTGTTTTTT	CASNPGVGELFF
TRBV12-5	-	TRBJ2-1	15	TRBD1	TGTGCTAGTGGCCCGGGACAGGGCGTCTACAATGAGCAGTTCTTC	CASGPGQGVYNEQFF
TRBV10-1	-	TRBJ1-4	14	-	TGCGCCAGCACAATTCTTACAACTAATGAAAAACTGTTTTTT	CASTILTTNEKLFF
TRBV7-9	-	TRBJ2-2	13	-	TGTGCCAGCAGCCTATGGGGCACCGGGGAGCTGTTTTTT	CASSLWGTGELFF
TRBV5-4	-	TRBJ2-3	13	TRBD2	TGTGCCAGCAGCTGGGGGGGTATGGATACGCAGTATTTT	CASSWGGMDTQYF
TRBV7-2	once	TRBJ2-7	15	-	TGTGCCAGCAGCTTCCGGGACGGAAGTTTCTACGAGCAGTACTTC	CASSFRDGSFYEQYF
TRBV28	-	TRBJ1-5	15	TRBD1	TGTGCCAGCAGTTCTCCAGGACAGGGGAATCAGCCCCAGCATTTT	CASSSPGQGNQPQHF